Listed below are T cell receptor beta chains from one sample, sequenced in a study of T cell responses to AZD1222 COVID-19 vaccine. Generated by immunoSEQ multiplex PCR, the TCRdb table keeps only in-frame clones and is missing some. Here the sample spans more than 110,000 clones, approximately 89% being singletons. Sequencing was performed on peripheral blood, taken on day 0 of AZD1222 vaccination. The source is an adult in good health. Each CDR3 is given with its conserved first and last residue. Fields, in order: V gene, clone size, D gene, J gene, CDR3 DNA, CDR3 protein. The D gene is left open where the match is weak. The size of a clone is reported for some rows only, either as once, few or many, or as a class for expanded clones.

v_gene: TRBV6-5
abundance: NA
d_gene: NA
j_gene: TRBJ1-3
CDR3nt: TGTGCCAGCATGCAGCTAGCGACTGGAAACACCATATATTTT
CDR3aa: CASMQLATGNTIYF

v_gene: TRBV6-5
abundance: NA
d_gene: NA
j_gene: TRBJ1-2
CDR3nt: TGTGCCAGCAGTTACTCGAACCCGGGTCTAGACTATGGCTACACCTTC
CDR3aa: CASSYSNPGLDYGYTF

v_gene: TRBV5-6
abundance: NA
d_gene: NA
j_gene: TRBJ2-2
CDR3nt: TGTGCCAGCAGCTTGGGCCTCACAGTTACCGGGGAGCTGTTTTTT
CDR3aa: CASSLGLTVTGELFF

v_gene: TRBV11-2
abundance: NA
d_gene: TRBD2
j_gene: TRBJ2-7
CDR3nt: TGTGCCAGCAGCCCCACGGCGGGAGCCTACGAGCAGTACTTC
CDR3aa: CASSPTAGAYEQYF

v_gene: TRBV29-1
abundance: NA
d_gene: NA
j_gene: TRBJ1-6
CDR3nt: TGCAGCGCCTACCCCCCCGGCGGGGGGCCCCTCCACTTT
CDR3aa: CSAYPPGGGPLHF

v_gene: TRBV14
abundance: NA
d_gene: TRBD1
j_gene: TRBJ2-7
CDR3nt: TGTGCCAGCAGCGAGGGACAGATCTACGAGCAGTACTTC
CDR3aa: CASSEGQIYEQYF

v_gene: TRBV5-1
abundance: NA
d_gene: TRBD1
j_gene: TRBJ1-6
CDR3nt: TGCGCCAGCAGCTTGTGGGGCAGGGGGGGATCACCCCTCCACTTT
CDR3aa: CASSLWGRGGSPLHF

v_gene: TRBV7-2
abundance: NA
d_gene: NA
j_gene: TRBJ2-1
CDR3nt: TGTGCCAGCAGACTAACAACAGTCTCCTACAATGAGCAGTTCTTC
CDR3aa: CASRLTTVSYNEQFF

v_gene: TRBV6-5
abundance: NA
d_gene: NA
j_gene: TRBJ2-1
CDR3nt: TGTGCTGGGGGCCGGGGGAATGAGCAGTTCTTC
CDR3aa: CAGGRGNEQFF

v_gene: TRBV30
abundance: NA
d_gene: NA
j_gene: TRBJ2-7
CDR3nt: TGTGCCTGGAGTGGGGACAACTCCTACGAGCAGTACTTC
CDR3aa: CAWSGDNSYEQYF

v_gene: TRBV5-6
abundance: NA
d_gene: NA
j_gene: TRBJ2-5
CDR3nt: TGTGCCAGCAGCTTAGGGGCACAAGAGACCCAGTACTTC
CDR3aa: CASSLGAQETQYF

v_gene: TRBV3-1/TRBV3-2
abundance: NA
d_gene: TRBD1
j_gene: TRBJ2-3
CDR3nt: TGTGCCAGCAAAAATCTCGGGACAGGGGGGTCAGATACGCAGTATTTT
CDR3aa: CASKNLGTGGSDTQYF

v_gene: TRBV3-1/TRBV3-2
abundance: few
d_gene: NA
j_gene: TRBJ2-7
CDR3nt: TGTGCCAGCAGCCAAAGGAAGTACGAGCAGTACTTC
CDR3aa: CASSQRKYEQYF

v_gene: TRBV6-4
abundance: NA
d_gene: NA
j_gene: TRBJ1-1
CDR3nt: TGTGCCAGCAGTTCGACTCGGGACACTGAAGCTTTCTTT
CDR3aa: CASSSTRDTEAFF

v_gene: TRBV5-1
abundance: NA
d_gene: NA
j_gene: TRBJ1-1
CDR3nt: TGCGCCAGCAGCTTGAACATAGGGGTCATGAACACTGAAGCTTTCTTT
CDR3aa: CASSLNIGVMNTEAFF

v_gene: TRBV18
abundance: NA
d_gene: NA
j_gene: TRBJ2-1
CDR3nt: TGTGCCAGCTCACCTGTGACGCGGGATCGCAATGAGCAGTTCTTC
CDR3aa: CASSPVTRDRNEQFF

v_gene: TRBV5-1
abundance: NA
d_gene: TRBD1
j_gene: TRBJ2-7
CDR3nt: TGCGCCAGCAGCGTGGGGGACAGTCGCGAGCAGTACTTC
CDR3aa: CASSVGDSREQYF

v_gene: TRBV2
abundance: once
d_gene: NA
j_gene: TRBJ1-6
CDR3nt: TGTGCCAGCAGCCTGGGAGGATCACCCCTCCACTTT
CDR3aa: CASSLGGSPLHF

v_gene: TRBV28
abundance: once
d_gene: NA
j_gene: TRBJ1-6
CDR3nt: TGTGCCAGCAGTTTGGCGGGCCTGTATAATTCACCCCTCCACTTT
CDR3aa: CASSLAGLYNSPLHF

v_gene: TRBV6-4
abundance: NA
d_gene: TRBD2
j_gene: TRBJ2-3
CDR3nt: TGTGCCAGCTCCCAGACTAGCGGGGACTCCACAGATACGCAGTATTTT
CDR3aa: CASSQTSGDSTDTQYF

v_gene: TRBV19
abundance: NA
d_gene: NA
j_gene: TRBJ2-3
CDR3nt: TGTGCCAGTAGTTCAGGATACCCAACAGATACGCAGTATTTT
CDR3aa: CASSSGYPTDTQYF

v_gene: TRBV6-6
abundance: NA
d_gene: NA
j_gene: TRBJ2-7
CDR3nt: TGTGCCAGCAGTACGTCTTCTGACGAGCAGTACTTC
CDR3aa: CASSTSSDEQYF

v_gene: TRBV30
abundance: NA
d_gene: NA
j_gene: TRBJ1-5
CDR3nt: TGTGCCTGGAGCGTCGCCGGGACGCCAAACTGGCCCCAGCATTTT
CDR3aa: CAWSVAGTPNWPQHF

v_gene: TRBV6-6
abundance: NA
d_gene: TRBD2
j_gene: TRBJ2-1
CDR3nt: TGTGCCAGCAGTTTGCAGCGGGGGGGCGGTAATGAGCAGTTCTTC
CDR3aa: CASSLQRGGGNEQFF

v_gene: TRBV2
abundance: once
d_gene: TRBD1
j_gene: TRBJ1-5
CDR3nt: TGTGCCAGCCACCGGGACAGGCTCAATCAGCCCCAGCATTTT
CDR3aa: CASHRDRLNQPQHF

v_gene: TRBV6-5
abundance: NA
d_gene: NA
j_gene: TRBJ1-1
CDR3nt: TGTGCCAGCAGACAACAAGAACCAGGGGTGACTGAAGCTTTCTTT
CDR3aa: CASRQQEPGVTEAFF

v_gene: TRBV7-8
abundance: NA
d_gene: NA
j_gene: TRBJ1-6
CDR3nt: TGTGCCAGCAGCTTAGATCGGCAAAGGAATTCACCCCTCCACTTT
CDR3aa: CASSLDRQRNSPLHF

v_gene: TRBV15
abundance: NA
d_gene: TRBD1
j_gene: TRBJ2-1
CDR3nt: TGTGCCACCAGCAGAGAGACAGGGTCTTTCGGATGGGTCTACAATGAGCAGTTCTTC
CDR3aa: CATSRETGSFGWVYNEQFF

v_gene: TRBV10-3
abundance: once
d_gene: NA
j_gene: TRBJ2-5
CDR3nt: TGTGCCATCAGTGAGGGATACCAGGTTGGGACCCAGTACTTC
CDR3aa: CAISEGYQVGTQYF

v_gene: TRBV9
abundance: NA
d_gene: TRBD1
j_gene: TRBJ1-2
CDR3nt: TGTGCCAGCAGCGCCTGGGACAGGGCGAGCTTTGGCTACACCTTC
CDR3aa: CASSAWDRASFGYTF

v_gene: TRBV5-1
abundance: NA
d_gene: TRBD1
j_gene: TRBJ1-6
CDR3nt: TGCGCCAGCAGACTGACCTACAGGGGCGGGAATTCACCCCTCCACTTT
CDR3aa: CASRLTYRGGNSPLHF

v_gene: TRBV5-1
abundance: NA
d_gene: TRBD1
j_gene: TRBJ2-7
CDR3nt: TGCGCCAGCAGGACCGGGACAGGGACCACCTACGAGCAGTACTTC
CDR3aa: CASRTGTGTTYEQYF

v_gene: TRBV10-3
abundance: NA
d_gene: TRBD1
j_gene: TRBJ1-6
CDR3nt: TGTGCCATCAGCCCAGGGACAGGGTTGTCACCCCTCCACTTT
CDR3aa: CAISPGTGLSPLHF

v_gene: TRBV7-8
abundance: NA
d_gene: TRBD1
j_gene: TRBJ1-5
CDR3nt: TGTGCCAGCAGCTCCGGGGACAGGGGACGACAGCCCCAGCATTTT
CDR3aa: CASSSGDRGRQPQHF

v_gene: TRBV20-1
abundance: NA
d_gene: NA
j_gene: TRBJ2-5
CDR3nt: TGCAGTGCTAGTTCACACCCATGGCAAGAGACCCAGTACTTC
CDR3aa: CSASSHPWQETQYF

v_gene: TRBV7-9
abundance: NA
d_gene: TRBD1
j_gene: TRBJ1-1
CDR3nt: TGTGCCAGCAGAAGGACAGGGAACACTGAAGCTTTCTTT
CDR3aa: CASRRTGNTEAFF

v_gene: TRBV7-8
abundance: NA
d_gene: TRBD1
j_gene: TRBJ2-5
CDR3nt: TGTGCCAGCAGCTTACCGACAGGGGTAGAGACCCAGTACTTC
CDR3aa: CASSLPTGVETQYF

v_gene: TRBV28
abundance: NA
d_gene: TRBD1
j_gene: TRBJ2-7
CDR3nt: TGTGCCAGCAGTTTAAAAACTGGGACAGGGATCGTCTCCTACGAGCAGTACTTC
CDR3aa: CASSLKTGTGIVSYEQYF

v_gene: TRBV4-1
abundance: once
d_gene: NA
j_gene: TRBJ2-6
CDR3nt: TGCGCCAGCAGCCAGCCCCCCCGCGGCCGGGCCAACGTCCTGACTTTC
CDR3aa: CASSQPPRGRANVLTF

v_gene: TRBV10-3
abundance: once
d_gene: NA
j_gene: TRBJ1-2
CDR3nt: TGTGCCATCAGTGAGGAGTTAAGCTATGGCTACACCTTC
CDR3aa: CAISEELSYGYTF

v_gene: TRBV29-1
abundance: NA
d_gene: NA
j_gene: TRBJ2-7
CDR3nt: TGCAGCGTCGGCACCCAAGACAAAACCTACGAGCAGTACTTC
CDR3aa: CSVGTQDKTYEQYF

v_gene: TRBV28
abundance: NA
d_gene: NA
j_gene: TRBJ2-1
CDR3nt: TGTGCCAGCAGTTTACCGGGGCGCTCCTACAATGAGCAGTTCTTC
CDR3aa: CASSLPGRSYNEQFF

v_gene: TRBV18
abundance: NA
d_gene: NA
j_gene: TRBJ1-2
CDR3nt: TGTGCCAGCTCCCCAGAAACTAACTATGGCTACACCTTC
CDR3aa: CASSPETNYGYTF

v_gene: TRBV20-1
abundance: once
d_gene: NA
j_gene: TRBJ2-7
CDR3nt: TGCAGTGCTAGTAGGCAGAACTACGAGCAGTACTTC
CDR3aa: CSASRQNYEQYF

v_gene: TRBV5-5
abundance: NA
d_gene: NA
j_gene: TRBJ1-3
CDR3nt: TGTGCCAGCACCCCCCTCGCTAAAGTGGATGGAAACACCATATATTTT
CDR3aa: CASTPLAKVDGNTIYF

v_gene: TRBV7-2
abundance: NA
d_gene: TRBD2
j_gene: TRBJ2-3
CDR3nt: TGTGCCAGCAGCTTAAAGGCTAGCGGGAGTGTATATACGCAGTATTTT
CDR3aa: CASSLKASGSVYTQYF

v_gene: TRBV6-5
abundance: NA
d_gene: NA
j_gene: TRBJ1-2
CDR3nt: TGTGCCAGCAGTTACGGGGACGGCTACACCTTC
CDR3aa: CASSYGDGYTF

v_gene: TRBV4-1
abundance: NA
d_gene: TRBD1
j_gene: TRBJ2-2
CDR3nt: TGCGCCAGCAGCCGTTGGACAGGGGGGGGCACCGGGGAGCTGTTTTTT
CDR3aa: CASSRWTGGGTGELFF

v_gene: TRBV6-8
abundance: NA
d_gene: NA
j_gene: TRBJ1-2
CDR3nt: TGTGCCAGCAGTTACCGGCGGGATGGCTACACCTTC
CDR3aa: CASSYRRDGYTF

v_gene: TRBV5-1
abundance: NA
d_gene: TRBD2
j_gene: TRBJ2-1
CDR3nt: TGCGCCAGCAGCTTGGTACGACTAGCGAGGTATGAGCAGTTCTTC
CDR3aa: CASSLVRLARYEQFF

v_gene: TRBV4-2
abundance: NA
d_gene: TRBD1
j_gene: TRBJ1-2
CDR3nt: TGTGCCAGCAGCCAAGATAGGGACAGGCCTTATGGCTACACCTTC
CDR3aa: CASSQDRDRPYGYTF

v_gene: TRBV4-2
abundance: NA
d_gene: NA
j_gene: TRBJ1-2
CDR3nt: TGTGCCAGCAGCCAAGACAGGCGGACCAACTATGGCTACACCTTC
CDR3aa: CASSQDRRTNYGYTF

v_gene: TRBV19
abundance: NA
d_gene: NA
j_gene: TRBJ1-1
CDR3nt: TGTGCCAGTAGTATTATACAATCAGAGAGTGAAGCTTTCTTT
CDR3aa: CASSIIQSESEAFF

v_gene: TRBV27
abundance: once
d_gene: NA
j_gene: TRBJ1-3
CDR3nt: TGTGCCAGCAGTTTATCCGTACGGGGAAACACCATATATTTT
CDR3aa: CASSLSVRGNTIYF